Below, one T cell receptor (beta chain) is given with its context. Its antigen is not known. Other DNA sequences in this specimen translate into the identical CDR3. The ends were cut back, 0 bases at V and 8 bases at J, with 8 bases in the middle. Germline CDR1 SGHRS, CDR2 YFSETQ. This CDR3 spans 12 amino acids. The data were taken from a study of cytomegalovirus exposure and HLA in healthy donors. Overall study findings and caveats: It was only CMV serostatus that was available as immune exposure information. Some V segments, TRBV6-2 and TRBV6-3 among them, were indistinguishable and were therefore excluded. A further, later analysis showed that HLA-associated TCR beta chains (compared with equally common others) were more clonally expanded.

PCR employed 60 Vbeta and 13 Jbeta primers. TCRdb's table, derived via immunoSEQ multiplex PCR, lists solely in-frame clones and lacks some. The data contain some 130,000 clones, roughly 88% of them singletons. The receptor comes from a man in his forties or fifties in good health and CMV-seronegative. The sequenced material came from PBMCs. The rearrangement uses TRBV5-1 and TRBJ1-1, with a possible D match to TRBD1 (5 bases). CDR3 nucleotides: TGCGCCAGCAGCTTGGAACGGGGGGAAGCTTTCTTT. This codes for CASSLERGEAFF.